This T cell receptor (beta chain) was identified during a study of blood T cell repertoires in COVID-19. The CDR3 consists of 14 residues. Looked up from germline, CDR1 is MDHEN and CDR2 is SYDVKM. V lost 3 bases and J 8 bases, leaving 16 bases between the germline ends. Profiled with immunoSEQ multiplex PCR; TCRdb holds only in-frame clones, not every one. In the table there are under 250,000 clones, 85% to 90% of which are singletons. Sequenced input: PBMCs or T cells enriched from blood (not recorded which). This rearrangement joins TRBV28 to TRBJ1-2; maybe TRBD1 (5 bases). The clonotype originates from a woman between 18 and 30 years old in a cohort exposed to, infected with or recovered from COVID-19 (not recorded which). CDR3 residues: CASSLGLGGVGYTF. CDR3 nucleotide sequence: TGTGCCAGCAGTTTGGGCCTGGGGGGGGTAGGCTACACCTTC.